The entry that follows covers one T cell receptor (beta chain) sequence. What this receptor recognizes is not known. Per-base quality was not reported, and no clone a single base away is much larger than it. Preparation of the library involved PCR. Sequenced on an Illumina HiSeq 2500. To reduce PCR and sequencing biases, unique molecular identifiers were built into the TCR beta cDNA libraries. About 500,000 cDNA molecules were obtained per 1 to 10 million input T cells, so each molecule approximated one T cell. The same protocol used for the earlier healthy control dataset was applied to prepare and sequence the patient libraries. Within a given batch, samples were prepared together, multiplexed and sequenced on the same HiSeq lane. Turning to the authors' computational methods: Raw barcoded reads were processed with MIGEC, discarding single-read molecular identifier groups before consensus assembly and CDR3 extraction. Clonotype tables were post-analysed with VDJtools, and diversity was normalized by down-sampling all datasets to the smallest sample size. Repertoire overlap clustering matched CDR3 amino acid but not nucleotide sequences to correct batch-related cross-sample contamination. Through fastp at Q25 and MiXCR, TCRdb rebuilt clones from the public reads, retaining in-frame beta chains. Merged by CDR3 protein, the rows form single entries marked with the most common genes and DNA. It is TCRdb's table, rather than the study itself, that gives the V and J calls and clone size. In this sample the table shows about 400,000 distinct CDR3 sequences, about a third of which occur a single time. The ten largest make up 10% to 15% of the sample.

These data are taken from a study of post-analysis software for immune sequencing data (dated by TCRdb to between 2014 and 2017). For the wider study: Disease courses on record covered relapsing-remitting, secondary progressive and progressive-relapsing multiple sclerosis, though some patients had no subtype annotation. The patient repertoires were set against 11 previously published healthy control repertoires from donors whose ages ranged from roughly 6 to 27 years. A subset of samples was prepared in parallel using single-end sample barcoding, then pooled and co-amplified after Illumina adapter ligation. Here is what the overall study found, with its caveats: Normalized Chao1 diversity was significantly lower in multiple sclerosis patients than controls, suggesting substantial peripheral T-cell clonal expansion. The control group was slightly older than the multiple sclerosis patient group. When samples were clustered directly using the F measure, samples prepared in the same batch co-clustered strongly, which prompted a batch-effect correction.

To demonstrate the VDJtools post-analysis software, TCR beta repertoires were profiled from the peripheral blood of roughly 12 young patients with multiple sclerosis. Multiple sclerosis patients were children and adolescents aged roughly 6 to 15 years. The TCR comes from a girl aged 10-17 years with multiple sclerosis. The sequenced material came from blood.

The CDR3 here reads CASSLGDRGRDGYTF. The DNA is as follows: TGTGCCAGCAGCCTAGGGGACAGGGGGCGAGATGGCTACACCTTC. The sequence joins TRBV7-9 to TRBJ1-2, with 12 middle bases fitting TRBD1. CDR3 length: 15 amino acids, cysteine to phenylalanine. The sequence is cut down to CDR3 DNA, 45 bases in frame from base 1. V lost 5 bases and J lost 6 bases, and the count of bases not matched to a germline gene is 7. The germline V gene (reference sequence) sets CDR1 to SEHNR and CDR2 to FQNEAQ.